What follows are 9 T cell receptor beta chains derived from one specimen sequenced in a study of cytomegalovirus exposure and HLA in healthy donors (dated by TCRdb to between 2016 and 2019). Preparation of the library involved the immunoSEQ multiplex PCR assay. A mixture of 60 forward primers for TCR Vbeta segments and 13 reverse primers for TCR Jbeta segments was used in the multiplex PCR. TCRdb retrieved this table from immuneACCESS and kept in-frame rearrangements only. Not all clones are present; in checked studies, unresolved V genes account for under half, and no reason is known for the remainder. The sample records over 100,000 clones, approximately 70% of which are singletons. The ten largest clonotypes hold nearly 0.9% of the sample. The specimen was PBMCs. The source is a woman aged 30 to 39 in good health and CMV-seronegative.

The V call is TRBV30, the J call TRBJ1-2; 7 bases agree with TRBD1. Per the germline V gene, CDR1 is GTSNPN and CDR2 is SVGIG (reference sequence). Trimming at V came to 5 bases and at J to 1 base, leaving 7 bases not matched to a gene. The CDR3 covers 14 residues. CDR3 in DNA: TGTGCCTGGTCGGACAGGCGTTTTAACTATGGCTACACCTTC. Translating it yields CAWSDRRFNYGYTF.

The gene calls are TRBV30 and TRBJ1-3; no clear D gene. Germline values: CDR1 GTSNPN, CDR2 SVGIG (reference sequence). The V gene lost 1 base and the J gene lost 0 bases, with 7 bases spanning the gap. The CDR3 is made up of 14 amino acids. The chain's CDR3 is CAWSALRSGNTIYF. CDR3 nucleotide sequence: TGTGCCTGGAGTGCACTGCGCTCTGGAAACACCATATATTTT. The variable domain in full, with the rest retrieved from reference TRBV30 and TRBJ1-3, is SQTIHQWPATLVQPVGSPLSLECTVEGTSNPNLYWYRQAAGRGLQLLFYSVGIGQISSEVPQNLSASRPQDRQFILSSKKLLLSDSGFYLCAWSALRSGNTIYFGEGSWLTVV.

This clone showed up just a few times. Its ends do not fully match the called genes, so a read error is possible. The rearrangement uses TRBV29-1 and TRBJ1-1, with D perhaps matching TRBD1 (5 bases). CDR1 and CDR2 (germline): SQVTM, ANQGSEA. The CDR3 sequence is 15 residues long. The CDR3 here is CSARPAVGGNAEAFF. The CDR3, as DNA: TGCAGCGCGAGGCCGGCGGTGGGGGGGAACGCTGAAGCTTTCTTT.

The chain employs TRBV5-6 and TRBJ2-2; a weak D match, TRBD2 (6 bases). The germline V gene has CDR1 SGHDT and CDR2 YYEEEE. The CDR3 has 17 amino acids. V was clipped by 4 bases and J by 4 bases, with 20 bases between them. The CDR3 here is CASSGTGTLKGTGELFF. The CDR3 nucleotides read TGTGCCAGCAGCGGGACCGGGACTTTAAAAGGCACCGGGGAGCTGTTTTTT.

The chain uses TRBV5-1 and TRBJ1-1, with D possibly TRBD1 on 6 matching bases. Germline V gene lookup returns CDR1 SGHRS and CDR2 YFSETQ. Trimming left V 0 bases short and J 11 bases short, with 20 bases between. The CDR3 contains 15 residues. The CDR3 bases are TGCGCCAGCAGCTTGGATGGGGGCGAGCCATCGCGGGCTTTCTTT. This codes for CASSLDGGEPSRAFF.

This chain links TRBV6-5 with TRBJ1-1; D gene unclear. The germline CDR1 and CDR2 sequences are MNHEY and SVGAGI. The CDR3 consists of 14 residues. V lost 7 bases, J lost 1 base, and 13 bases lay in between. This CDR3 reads CASIHSTGNTEAFF. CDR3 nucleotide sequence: TGTGCCAGCATCCATAGCACGGGGAACACTGAAGCTTTCTTT.

The CDR3 protein is CASSPGGYSYEQYF. The CDR3 DNA follows: TGTGCCAGCAGTCCCGGGGGGTACTCCTACGAGCAGTACTTC. This chain connects TRBV28 to TRBJ2-7; TRBD2 aligns across 7 bases. The CDR3 sequence is 14 residues long. The germline V gene encodes CDR1 MDHEN and CDR2 SYDVKM. J was trimmed by 0 bases and V by 5 bases; bases with no gene match: 4.

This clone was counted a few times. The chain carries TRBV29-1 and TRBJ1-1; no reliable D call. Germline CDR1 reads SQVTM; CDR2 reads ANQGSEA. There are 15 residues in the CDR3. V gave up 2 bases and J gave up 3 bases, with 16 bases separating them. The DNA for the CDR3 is TGCAGCGTTGAATCCCTAGCCGGCAGAGACACTGAAGCTTTCTTT. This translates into CSVESLAGRDTEAFF. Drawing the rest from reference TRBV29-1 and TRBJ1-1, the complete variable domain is SAVISQKPSRDICQRGTSLTIQCQVDSQVTMMFWYRQQPGQSLTLIATANQGSEATYESGFVIDKFPISRPNLTFSTLTVSNMSPEDSSIYLCSVESLAGRDTEAFFGQGTRLTVV.

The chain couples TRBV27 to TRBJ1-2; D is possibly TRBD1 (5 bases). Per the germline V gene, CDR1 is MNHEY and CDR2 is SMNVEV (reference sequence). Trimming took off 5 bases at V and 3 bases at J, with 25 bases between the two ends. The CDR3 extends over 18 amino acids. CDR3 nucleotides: TGTGCCAGCAGTCCGAGATCTTGGGGTCGGGGGGATGACTATGGCTACACCTTC. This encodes CASSPRSWGRGDDYGYTF.